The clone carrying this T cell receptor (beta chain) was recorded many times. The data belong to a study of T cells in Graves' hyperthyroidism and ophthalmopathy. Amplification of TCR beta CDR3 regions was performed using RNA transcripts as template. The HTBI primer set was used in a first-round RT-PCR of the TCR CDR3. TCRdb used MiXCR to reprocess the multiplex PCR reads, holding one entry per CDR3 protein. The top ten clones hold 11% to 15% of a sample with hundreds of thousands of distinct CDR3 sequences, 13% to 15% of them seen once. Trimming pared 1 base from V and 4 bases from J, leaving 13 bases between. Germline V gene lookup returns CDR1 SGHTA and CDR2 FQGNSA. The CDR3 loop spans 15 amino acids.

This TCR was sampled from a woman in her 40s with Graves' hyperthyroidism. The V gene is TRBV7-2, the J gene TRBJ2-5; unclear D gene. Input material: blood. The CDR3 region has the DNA TGTGCCAGCAGCTTAGATAGTAGGTCTGTAGAGACCCAGTACTTC. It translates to CASSLDSRSVETQYF.